This entry describes one T cell receptor beta chain. What it binds is unknown. Here immunoSEQ multiplex PCR was the method, and the copy in TCRdb shows in-frame clones only, minus some. The top ten hold about 9.3% of the sample, which has about 190,000 clones, almost 95% seen once. This entry comes from a study of T cell responses to AZD1222 COVID-19 vaccine. The study's findings and limits: Unmutated variant regions reportedly attract nearly half of all spike-specific TCRs. Regions 160-218 and 743-854 held dominance among vaccine-associated CD4 TCRs, which spanned spike. Most donors were white British and more were female, and clonal diversity was possibly underestimated. All repertoire sampling was performed exclusively after the peak T cell response.

CDR1 and CDR2 (germline): SGHRS, YFSETQ. V trimming: 4 bases; J trimming: 4 bases; junction bases outside the gene matches: 4. The length of the CDR3 is 15 residues. The J gene is TRBJ2-1, the V gene TRBV5-1, with 11 bases fitting TRBD2. Sequencing was performed on peripheral blood, taken on day 0 of AZD1222 vaccination. The clonotype was recovered from an adult in good health. Written as DNA, the CDR3 is TGCGCCAGCAGCGCGACTAGCGGGATATACAATGAGCAGTTCTTC. This encodes CASSATSGIYNEQFF. The whole variable domain, remainder taken from reference TRBV5-1 and TRBJ2-1, is KAGVTQTPRYLIKTRGQQVTLSCSPISGHRSVSWYQQTPGQGLQFLFEYFSETQRNKGNFPGRFSGRQFSNSRSEMNVSTLELGDSALYLCASSATSGIYNEQFFGPGTRLTVL.